The 5 T cell receptor beta chains reported below all come from one sample, sequenced in a study of early T cells in non-severe SARS-CoV-2 infection. TCRdb passed the 5' RACE reads through MiXCR, listing each CDR3 protein once. Of 25,000 to 35,000 distinct CDR3 sequences listed, 6.6% were seen once; the top ten hold less than 3%. Sequenced sample: whole blood. Receptor source: an adult who was a healthcare worker with PCR-confirmed SARS-CoV-2 infection or an uninfected control (not recorded which).

This clonotype was detected ten times or more. The gene calls are TRBV5-8 and TRBJ2-1; 10 bases agree with TRBD2. With 1 base clipped from V and 2 bases from J, the junction kept 3 bases outside the gene matches. This CDR3 region has 16 residues. The V gene's germline CDR1 is SGHTS and CDR2 YDEGEE. The CDR3 nucleotides read TGTGCCAGCAGCTTGCCAAGCGGGAGGGCCTACAATGAGCAGTTCTTC. Its translation is CASSLPSGRAYNEQFF.

This clonotype appeared many times. The rearrangement uses TRBV18 and TRBJ2-7; unclear D gene. V shed 2 bases and J shed 5 bases, with 10 bases lying between them. CDR3 length equals 13 residues. In germline, CDR1 is KGHSH, CDR2 LQKENI. The CDR3 loop is CASSPFQQDEQYF. Here the CDR3 DNA reads TGTGCCAGCTCACCATTCCAGCAGGACGAGCAGTACTTC.

This clonotype was counted a few times. The chain carries TRBV28 and TRBJ1-2, with D maybe TRBD1 (6 bases). The CDR3 spans 16 residues. Trimming removed 8 bases at V and 0 bases at J, with 19 bases between. Per the germline V gene, CDR1 is MDHEN and CDR2 is SYDVKM. CDR3 in DNA: TGTGCCAGCGGCACACAGGGAACCGCCGCTAACTATGGCTACACCTTC. It is translated as CASGTQGTAANYGYTF.

This clonotype occurred many times. The chain recombines TRBV30 with TRBJ2-7; 8 bases line up with TRBD1. Germline CDR1 is GTSNPN and CDR2 is SVGIG (reference sequence). J gave up 2 bases and V 2 bases, and 14 bases lay outside the gene matches. This CDR3 has 17 amino acids. The CDR3 spells CAWSLPIGQGQTYEQYF. The CDR3, as DNA: TGTGCCTGGAGTCTACCAATCGGACAGGGCCAAACCTACGAGCAGTACTTC.

This clonotype was observed at least ten times. This rearrangement joins TRBV6-2 or TRBV6-3 to TRBJ2-1; 7 bases line up with TRBD1. CDR1 is MNHEY, CDR2 SVGEGT, per germline. CDR3 length: 15 amino acids. Trimming cost V 0 bases and J 5 bases; bases outside gene matches: 4. CDR3 DNA: TGTGCCAGCAGTTACTCGGGGACAGCAAACAATGAGCAGTTCTTC. This translates into CASSYSGTANNEQFF.